This T cell receptor beta chain was identified during a study of T-cell reconstitution after alpha-beta-depleted transplantation in children. This CDR3 contains 14 residues. V lost 2 bases and J 1 base, leaving 8 bases between the germline ends. This clonotype was observed a few times. During its preparation, the TCRbeta library received unique molecular identifiers. TCRdb independently ran MiXCR on the PCR reads; one entry per CDR3 protein. This table holds approximately 350,000 distinct CDR3 sequences, 10% to 13% found once. The V gene is TRBV12-3 or TRBV12-4, the J gene TRBJ2-5; D could derive from TRBD1 or TRBD2 (5 bases each). The source is a human donor who donated a stem cell graft to a child with acute lymphoblastic leukemia. This material consisted of PBMCs from the stem cell graft donor, taken from the stem cell graft. CDR3 sequence reads: CASSLRDVQETQYF. The CDR3 nucleotides are TGTGCCAGCAGTTTACGGGACGTCCAAGAGACCCAGTACTTC.